Listed below are T cell receptor beta chains from one sample, sequenced in a study of cytomegalovirus exposure and HLA in healthy donors. Only in-frame clones appear in the TCRdb table, and some are missing; sequencing was by immunoSEQ multiplex PCR. The data contain around 180,000 clones, 75% to 90% of them singletons. Input material: PBMCs. These receptors all stem from a man aged 25 to 45 in good health and CMV-seropositive. Each CDR3 is given with its conserved first and last residue.

CDR3 protein: CASRRQSTEAFF
J gene: TRBJ1-1
V gene: TRBV11-3

CDR3 protein: CASSQAGLAGGGPYEQYF
J gene: TRBJ2-7
V gene: TRBV4-1

CDR3 protein: CATQPGQTYEQYF
J gene: TRBJ2-7
V gene: TRBV10-2

CDR3 protein: CASSHVGRGPGDTQYF
J gene: TRBJ2-3
V gene: TRBV4-1

CDR3 protein: CASSSPGTRSWETQYF
J gene: TRBJ2-5
V gene: TRBV7-9

CDR3 protein: CASSGGTGGTDTQYF
J gene: TRBJ2-3
V gene: TRBV2

CDR3 protein: CASSHPTGGPGNTIYF
J gene: TRBJ1-3
V gene: TRBV25-1

CDR3 protein: CASSLNLEGATDTQYF
J gene: TRBJ2-3
V gene: TRBV28

CDR3 protein: CASSIGTGGGSAQHF
J gene: TRBJ1-5
V gene: TRBV19

CDR3 protein: CASSPSSPDNEQFF
J gene: TRBJ2-1
V gene: TRBV9

CDR3 protein: CASSPDGIIRYTF
J gene: TRBJ1-2
V gene: TRBV7-9

CDR3 protein: CASSLSGTGDYEQYF
J gene: TRBJ2-7
V gene: TRBV27

CDR3 protein: CATSSLLSGSTNEQFF
J gene: TRBJ2-1
V gene: TRBV15

CDR3 protein: CASSWGTSGSNKDTQYF
J gene: TRBJ2-3
V gene: TRBV27

CDR3 protein: CASTRSGSSYEQYF
J gene: TRBJ2-7
V gene: TRBV6-1

CDR3 protein: CASSGAGGPSTSYEQYF
J gene: TRBJ2-7
V gene: TRBV5-6

CDR3 protein: CASSQVTGETQYF
J gene: TRBJ2-5
V gene: TRBV14

CDR3 protein: CASSMDRGRQPQHF
J gene: TRBJ1-5
V gene: TRBV7-9

CDR3 protein: CANGPGGEHTGELFF
J gene: TRBJ2-2
V gene: TRBV7-9

CDR3 protein: CASSFEGLARSTDTQYF
J gene: TRBJ2-3
V gene: TRBV28

CDR3 protein: CATSADRGNEQFF
J gene: TRBJ2-1
V gene: TRBV15

CDR3 protein: CASANVADNYGYTF
J gene: TRBJ1-2
V gene: TRBV5-1

CDR3 protein: CSARDAVEAFF
J gene: TRBJ1-1
V gene: TRBV20-1

CDR3 protein: CASSDQGNQPQHF
J gene: TRBJ1-5
V gene: TRBV6-1

CDR3 protein: CSVERRGAYNEQFF
J gene: TRBJ2-1
V gene: TRBV29-1

CDR3 protein: CASRRRAYEQYF
J gene: TRBJ2-7
V gene: TRBV11-2

CDR3 protein: CASSYTETYEQYF
J gene: TRBJ2-7
V gene: TRBV6-5

CDR3 protein: CASSVAPGLGPETQYF
J gene: TRBJ2-5
V gene: TRBV9

CDR3 protein: CASSQQRDNEQYF
J gene: TRBJ2-7
V gene: TRBV4-1

CDR3 protein: CASSLAGSFNEQYF
J gene: TRBJ2-7
V gene: TRBV5-6

CDR3 protein: CASSSGLAGGPADTQYF
J gene: TRBJ2-3
V gene: TRBV7-2

CDR3 protein: CAWSVKQGGLQETQYF
J gene: TRBJ2-5
V gene: TRBV30

CDR3 protein: CASSLLGEGNEQFF
J gene: TRBJ2-1
V gene: TRBV27

CDR3 protein: CASKKTTSGVTDTQYF
J gene: TRBJ2-3
V gene: TRBV2

CDR3 protein: CASSYGGSQATTEAFF
J gene: TRBJ1-1
V gene: TRBV6-5

CDR3 protein: CASSERSLAAYEQFF
J gene: TRBJ2-1
V gene: TRBV2

CDR3 protein: CASSPRTGDEAFF
J gene: TRBJ1-1
V gene: TRBV19

CDR3 protein: CASSFTPRLAGDGDTQYF
J gene: TRBJ2-3
V gene: TRBV27

CDR3 protein: CASGQTSGRGNEQFF
J gene: TRBJ2-1
V gene: TRBV4-1

CDR3 protein: CASTERPRRGGSYEQYF
J gene: TRBJ2-7
V gene: TRBV5-4

CDR3 protein: CASSLLAGGPMDEQFF
J gene: TRBJ2-1
V gene: TRBV28

CDR3 protein: CASSSEAQGWGNQPQHF
J gene: TRBJ1-5
V gene: TRBV7-2

CDR3 protein: CASSTQGHSNQPQHF
J gene: TRBJ1-5
V gene: TRBV2

CDR3 protein: CASSGEHTEAFF
J gene: TRBJ1-1
V gene: TRBV19

CDR3 protein: CTSSLGLAGGPKTDTQYF
J gene: TRBJ2-3
V gene: TRBV1

CDR3 protein: CASSLKGMNTEAFF
J gene: TRBJ1-1
V gene: TRBV27

CDR3 protein: CASSQVPQSTGELFF
J gene: TRBJ2-2
V gene: TRBV4-3

CDR3 protein: CASGTGQGAQPQHF
J gene: TRBJ1-5
V gene: TRBV12-5

CDR3 protein: CASSLSVTGALYEQYF
J gene: NA
V gene: TRBV27

CDR3 protein: CASSFGGGVVRETQYF
J gene: TRBJ2-5
V gene: TRBV5-4

CDR3 protein: CASSHWANGGYQETQYF
J gene: TRBJ2-5
V gene: TRBV4-1

CDR3 protein: CASSETGEDYGYTF
J gene: TRBJ1-2
V gene: TRBV6-6

CDR3 protein: CASSWGVAQETQYF
J gene: TRBJ2-5
V gene: TRBV6-5

CDR3 protein: CASSQDGGQGYPEAFF
J gene: TRBJ1-1
V gene: TRBV4-2